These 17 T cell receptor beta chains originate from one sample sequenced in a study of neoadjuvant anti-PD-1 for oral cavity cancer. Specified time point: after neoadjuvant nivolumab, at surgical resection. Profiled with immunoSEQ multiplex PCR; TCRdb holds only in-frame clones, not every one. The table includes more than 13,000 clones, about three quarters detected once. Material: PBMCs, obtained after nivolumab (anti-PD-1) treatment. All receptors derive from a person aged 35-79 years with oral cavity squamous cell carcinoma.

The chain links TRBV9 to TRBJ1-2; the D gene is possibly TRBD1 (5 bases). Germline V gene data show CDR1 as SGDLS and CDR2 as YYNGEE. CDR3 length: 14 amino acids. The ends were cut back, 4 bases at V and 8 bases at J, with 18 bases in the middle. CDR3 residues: CASSPDTFNWGYTF. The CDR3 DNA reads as TGTGCCAGCAGCCCGGACACCTTCAACTGGGGCTACACCTTC.

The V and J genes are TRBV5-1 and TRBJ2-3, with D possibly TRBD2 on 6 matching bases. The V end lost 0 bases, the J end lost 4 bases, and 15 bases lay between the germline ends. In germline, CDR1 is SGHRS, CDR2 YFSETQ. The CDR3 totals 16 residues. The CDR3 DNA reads TGCGCCAGCAGCTTGGCCCCAGCGGGCCTTCCAGATACGCAGTATTTT. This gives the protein CASSLAPAGLPDTQYF.

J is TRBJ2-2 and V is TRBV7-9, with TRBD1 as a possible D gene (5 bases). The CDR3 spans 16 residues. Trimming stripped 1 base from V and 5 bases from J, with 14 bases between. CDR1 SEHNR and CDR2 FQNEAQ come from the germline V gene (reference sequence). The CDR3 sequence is CASSLESPGLTGELFF. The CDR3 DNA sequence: TGTGCCAGCAGCTTAGAGTCGCCAGGGCTGACCGGGGAGCTGTTTTTT.

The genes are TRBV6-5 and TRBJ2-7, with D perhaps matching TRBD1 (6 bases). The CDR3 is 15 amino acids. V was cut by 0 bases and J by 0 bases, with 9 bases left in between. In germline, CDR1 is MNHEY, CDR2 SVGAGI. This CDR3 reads CASSYSIRGSYEQYF. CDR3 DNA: TGTGCCAGCAGTTACTCGATCAGGGGCTCCTACGAGCAGTACTTC.

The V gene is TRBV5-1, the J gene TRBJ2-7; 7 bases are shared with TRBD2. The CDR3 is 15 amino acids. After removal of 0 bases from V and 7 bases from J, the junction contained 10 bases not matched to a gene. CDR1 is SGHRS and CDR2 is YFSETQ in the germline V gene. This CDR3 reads CASSLEGRGETEQYF. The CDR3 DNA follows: TGCGCCAGCAGCTTGGAGGGACGGGGGGAGACGGAGCAGTACTTC.

CDR3 amino acids: CASSPGLPRRNTEAFF. The CDR3 DNA reads TGTGCCAGCAGTCCCGGACTTCCCCGGAGGAACACTGAAGCTTTCTTT. This rearrangement joins TRBV28 to TRBJ1-1; D gene uncertain. The CDR3 contains 16 residues. V was clipped by 5 bases and J by 1 base, with 17 bases between them. The germline CDR1 and CDR2 sequences are MDHEN and SYDVKM. The entire variable domain, with the rest obtained from reference TRBV28 and TRBJ1-1, is as follows: DVKVTQSSRYLVKRTGEKVFLECVQDMDHENMFWYRQDPGLGLRLIYFSYDVKMKEKGDIPEGYSVSREKKERFSLILESASTNQTSMYLCASSPGLPRRNTEAFFGQGTRLTVV.

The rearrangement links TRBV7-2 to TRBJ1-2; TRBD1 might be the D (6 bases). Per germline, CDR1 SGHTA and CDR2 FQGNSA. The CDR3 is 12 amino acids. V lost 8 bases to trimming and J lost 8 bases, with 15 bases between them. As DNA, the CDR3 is TGTGCCAGCGCCCAGGGGAGAATCGGCTACACCTTC. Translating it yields CASAQGRIGYTF.

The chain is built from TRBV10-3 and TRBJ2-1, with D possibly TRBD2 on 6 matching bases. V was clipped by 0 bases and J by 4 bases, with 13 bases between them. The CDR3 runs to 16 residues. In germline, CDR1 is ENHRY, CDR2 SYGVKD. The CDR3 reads CAISESGGRGYNEQFF. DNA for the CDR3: TGTGCCATCAGTGAGTCCGGAGGGAGAGGGTACAATGAGCAGTTCTTC.

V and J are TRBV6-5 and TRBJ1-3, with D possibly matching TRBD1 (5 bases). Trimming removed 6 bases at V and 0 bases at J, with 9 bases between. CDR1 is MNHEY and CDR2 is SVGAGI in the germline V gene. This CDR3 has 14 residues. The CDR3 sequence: CASRQASSGNTIYF. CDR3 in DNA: TGTGCCAGCAGACAGGCGAGCTCTGGAAACACCATATATTTT.

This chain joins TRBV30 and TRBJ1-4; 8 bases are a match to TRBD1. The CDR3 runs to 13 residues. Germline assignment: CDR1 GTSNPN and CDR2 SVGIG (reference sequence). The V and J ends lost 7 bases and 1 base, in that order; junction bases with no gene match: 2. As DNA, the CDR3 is TGTGCCTCAGACAGGGGAACTAATGAAAAACTGTTTTTT. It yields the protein CASDRGTNEKLFF.

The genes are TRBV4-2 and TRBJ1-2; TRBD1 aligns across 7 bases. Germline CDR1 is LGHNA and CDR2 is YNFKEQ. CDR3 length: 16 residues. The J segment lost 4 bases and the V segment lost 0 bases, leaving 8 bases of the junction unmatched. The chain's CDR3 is CASSQDGTANSYGYTF. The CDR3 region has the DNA TGTGCCAGCAGCCAAGACGGGACAGCCAATTCCTATGGCTACACCTTC.

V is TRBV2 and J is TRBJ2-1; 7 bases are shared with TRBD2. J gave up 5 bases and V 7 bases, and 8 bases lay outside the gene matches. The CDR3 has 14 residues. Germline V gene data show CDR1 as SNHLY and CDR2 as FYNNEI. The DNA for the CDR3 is TGTGCCAGCAAGGCGGGAGAAACCCACAATGAGCAGTTCTTC. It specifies CASKAGETHNEQFF.

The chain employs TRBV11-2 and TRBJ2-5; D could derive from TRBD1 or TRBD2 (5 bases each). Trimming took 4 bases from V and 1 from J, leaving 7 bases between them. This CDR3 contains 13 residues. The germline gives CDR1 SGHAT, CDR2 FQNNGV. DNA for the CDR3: TGTGCCAGCAGCTACGGGGCCCAAGAGACCCAGTACTTC. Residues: CASSYGAQETQYF.

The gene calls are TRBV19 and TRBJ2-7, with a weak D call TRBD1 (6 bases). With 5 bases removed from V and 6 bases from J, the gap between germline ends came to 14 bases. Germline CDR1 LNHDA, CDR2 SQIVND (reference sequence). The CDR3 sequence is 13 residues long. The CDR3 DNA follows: TGTGCCAGTAGTTCGATCAGGGGTGGCGAGCAGTACTTC. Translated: CASSSIRGGEQYF. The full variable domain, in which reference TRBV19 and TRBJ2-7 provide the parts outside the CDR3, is DGGITQSPKYLFRKEGQNVTLSCEQNLNHDAMYWYRQDPGQGLRLIYYSQIVNDFQKGDIAEGYSVSREKKESFPLTVTSAQKNPTAFYLCASSSIRGGEQYFGPGTRLTVT.

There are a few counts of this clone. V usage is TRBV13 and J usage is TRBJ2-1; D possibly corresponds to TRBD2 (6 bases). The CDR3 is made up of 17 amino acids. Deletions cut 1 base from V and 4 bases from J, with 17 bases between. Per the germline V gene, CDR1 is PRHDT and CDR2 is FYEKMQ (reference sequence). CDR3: CASSLVTGVRAYNEQFF. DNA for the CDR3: TGTGCCAGCAGCTTAGTAACGGGGGTCAGGGCTTACAATGAGCAGTTCTTC.

The CDR3 spells CSAKEGKQFF. In DNA, the CDR3 is TGCAGTGCTAAGGAAGGCAAGCAGTTCTTC. This chain links TRBV20-1 with TRBJ2-1, with unresolved D. Germline values: CDR1 DFQATT, CDR2 SNEGSKA (reference sequence). The V end lost 4 bases, the J end lost 11 bases, and 9 bases lay between the germline ends. This CDR3 contains 10 residues.

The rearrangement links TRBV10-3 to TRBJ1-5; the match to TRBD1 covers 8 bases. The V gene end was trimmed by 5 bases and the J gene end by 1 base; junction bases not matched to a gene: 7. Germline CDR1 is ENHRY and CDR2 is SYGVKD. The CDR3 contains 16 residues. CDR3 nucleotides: TGTGCCATCAGTAATTCCCAGGGGGCAAGCAATCAGCCCCAGCATTTT. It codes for CAISNSQGASNQPQHF.